The 18 T cell receptor beta chains presented below share a single source sample, sequenced in a study of blood T cells in healthy people across ages. The second PCR ran roughly 6 to 11 cycles with a sample-barcoded 5' primer and J-beta primers. Each CDR3 protein is one row after TCRdb ran MiXCR on the 5' RACE reads. The table includes hundreds of thousands of distinct CDR3 sequences, about 26% detected once. Another study also made use of these data, one on T cells of mothers and their children.

The sequenced sample consisted of blood. The receptors come from a boy between 10 and 17 years old in good health.

The genes are TRBV21-1 and TRBJ2-1. The end of the DNA is better explained by TRBJ2-5, so the J call may be wrong. TRBV21-1 has pseudogene status. The CDR3 sequence is 11 residues long. In DNA, the CDR3 is TGTGCCAGGGGGTCGTCGGAGACCCAGTACTTC. This sequence encodes CARGSSETQYF.

This clonotype was found a few times. V and J are TRBV12-3 or TRBV12-4 and TRBJ2-5; D ambiguous. The CDR3 runs to 12 residues. The germline V and J ends were trimmed by 5 bases and 5 bases, with 9 bases remaining between them. The CDR3 loop reads CASSTPPETQYF. The CDR3 DNA follows: TGTGCCAGCAGTACCCCACCGGAGACCCAGTACTTC.

J is TRBJ2-3 and V is TRBV19; possible D gene TRBD2, 5 bases. This CDR3 has 14 amino acids. V was cut by 9 bases and J by 1 base, with 14 bases left in between. Germline lookup yields CDR1 LNHDA and CDR2 SQIVND (reference sequence). The CDR3 coding sequence is TGTGCCAGCTCTGTACTAGGAGGCACAGATACGCAGTATTTT. Amino acids: CASSVLGGTDTQYF.

The sample holds many counts of this clonotype. The chain combines TRBV5-1 with TRBJ1-2; TRBD1 matches at 10 bases. Germline values: CDR1 SGHRS, CDR2 YFSETQ. The V gene end was trimmed by 4 bases and the J gene end by 6 bases; junction bases not matched to a gene: 3. The CDR3 has 13 amino acids. Here the CDR3 DNA reads TGCGCCAGCAGCCCGGGGACAGGGGATGGCTACACCTTC. Translated: CASSPGTGDGYTF.

The chain carries TRBV29-1 and TRBJ2-7; 7 bases line up with TRBD2. The CDR3 totals 12 residues. With 6 bases clipped from V and 4 bases from J, the junction kept 6 bases outside the gene matches. The germline gives CDR1 SQVTM, CDR2 ANQGSEA. Here the CDR3 reads CSVGGGDYEQYF. In DNA, the CDR3 is TGCAGCGTCGGCGGGGGAGATTACGAGCAGTACTTC.

This clonotype has just a few counts. This rearrangement joins TRBV7-8 to TRBJ2-7; 7 bases match TRBD1. The V and J ends lost 5 bases and 3 bases, in that order; junction bases with no gene match: 10. The CDR3 runs to 15 residues. Germline values: CDR1 SGHVS, CDR2 FQNEAQ. CDR3 DNA sequence: TGTGCCAGCAGCCAACAGACGACAGGGCTCTACGAGCAGTACTTC. The encoded protein is CASSQQTTGLYEQYF. Full variable domain (outside the CDR3, taken from reference TRBV7-8 and TRBJ2-7): GAGVSQSPRYKVAKRGQDVALRCDPISGHVSLFWYQQALGQGPEFLTYFQNEAQLDKSGLPSDRFFAERPEGSVSTLKIQRTQQEDSAVYLCASSQQTTGLYEQYFGPGTRLTVT.

For this clonotype: Since the CDR3 does not end with the conserved phenylalanine or tryptophan, this likely comes from a read error. The rearrangement links TRBV6-5 to TRBJ1-4; no firm D call. There are 13 residues in the CDR3. CDR1 and CDR2 (germline): MNHEY, SVGAGI. The V and J ends lost 6 bases and 8 bases respectively, with 13 bases between them. The CDR3 loop is CASSLASREKLFV. CDR3 nucleotide sequence: TGTGCCAGCAGCCTGGCCTCGAGGGAAAAACTGTTTGTT.

Only a few counts were recorded for this clonotype. The chain joins TRBV12-3 or TRBV12-4 to TRBJ2-5; 8 bases are a match to TRBD2. The last part of the DNA fits TRBJ2-7 better; the J call may be wrong. The CDR3 has 12 residues. The CDR3 nucleotides read TGTGCCAGCAGGTCGGGAGGGGGCGAGCAGTACTTC. It is translated as CASRSGGGEQYF.

The chain couples TRBV20-1 to TRBJ2-5; a weak D match, TRBD1 (6 bases). CDR3 size: 14 residues. CDR1 and CDR2 from the germline V gene are DFQATT and SNEGSKA (reference sequence). Trimming stripped 2 bases from V and 5 bases from J, with 15 bases between. The DNA for the CDR3 is TGCAGTGCTAGAAGGGGGTCGGGACCGGAGACCCAGTACTTC. This encodes CSARRGSGPETQYF.

This clonotype has more than one count but fewer than ten. V and J are TRBV6-4 and TRBJ1-2; 9 bases are shared with TRBD1. V lost 4 bases to trimming and J lost 7 bases; unmatched junction nucleotides: 7. CDR1 is MRHNA, CDR2 SNTAGT, per germline. This CDR3 region has 14 residues. Here the CDR3 reads CASSVELGQGGYTF. DNA of the CDR3: TGTGCCAGCAGTGTTGAATTGGGACAGGGTGGCTACACCTTC.

There are a few counts of this clonotype. The V and J genes are TRBV7-3 and TRBJ1-1; perhaps TRBD1 as D (6 bases). This CDR3 region has 13 residues. CDR1 and CDR2 (germline): SGHTA, FQGTGA. Deletions cut 5 bases from V and 1 base from J, with 8 bases between. The CDR3 reads CASSGQRNTEAFF. For the CDR3, the DNA is TGTGCCAGCAGCGGACAGCGGAACACTGAAGCTTTCTTT.

This clonotype has ten or more counts. The gene calls are TRBV7-9 and TRBJ2-5; D possibly corresponds to TRBD2 (6 bases). The CDR3 has 13 residues. Germline CDR1 reads SEHNR; CDR2 reads FQNEAQ (reference sequence). Trimming shortened V by 5 bases and J by 5 bases, and 12 bases separated the two germline ends. The CDR3 is CASSPGVLETQYF. As DNA, the CDR3 is TGTGCCAGCAGCCCGGGGGTTTTGGAGACCCAGTACTTC.

This sequence joins TRBV20-1 and TRBJ2-5; no clear D. The length of the CDR3 is 13 residues. Germline-derived CDR1 and CDR2 are DFQATT and SNEGSKA (reference sequence). Trimming took 5 bases from V and 3 from J, leaving 13 bases between them. CDR3 sequence: CSASPTPKETQYF. CDR3 DNA: TGCAGTGCTTCTCCCACCCCGAAAGAGACCCAGTACTTC.

The chain carries TRBV7-9 and TRBJ2-5, with D maybe TRBD1 (5 bases). The CDR3 loop spans 17 amino acids. Germline V CDR1 and CDR2: SEHNR, FQNEAQ (reference sequence). V was pared by 5 bases and J by 5 bases, with 24 bases between. Written as DNA, the CDR3 is TGTGCCAGCAGCCGAGAGGCCGTGACAGATCCCAGGGAGACCCAGTACTTC. Its protein product is CASSREAVTDPRETQYF.

The V gene is TRBV2, the J gene TRBJ2-6, with 7 bases that match TRBD1. Per germline, CDR1 SNHLY and CDR2 FYNNEI. V shed 7 bases and J 4 bases; nucleotides not matched to a gene: 4. The CDR3 contains 14 residues. CDR3 nucleotides: TGTGCCAGCAAGGGGGCGCCGGGGGCCAACGTCCTGACTTTC. This codes for CASKGAPGANVLTF.

The chain uses TRBV5-1 and TRBJ1-1; 8 nucleotides align to TRBD1. After removal of 4 bases from V and 4 bases from J, the junction contained 15 bases not matched to a gene. The CDR3 spans 17 residues. CDR1 is SGHRS and CDR2 is YFSETQ in the germline V gene. The CDR3 DNA reads TGCGCCAGCAGCCGGGGGACAGGCGATACTGGCTTCACTGAAGCTTTCTTT. Its protein product is CASSRGTGDTGFTEAFF.

This clonotype was counted between two and nine times. An end of the junction does not agree with germline; a read error may underlie this. The chain is built from TRBV29-1 and TRBJ1-2; the match to TRBD1 covers 7 bases. Germline V lookup: CDR1 SQVTM, CDR2 ANQGSEA. The CDR3 runs 13 residues. The CDR3 region is CSVPTGQNYDYTF. CDR3 sequence (DNA): TGCAGCGTTCCGACAGGGCAGAACTATGACTACACCTTC.

The CDR3: CASRPGTGGSQPQHF. In DNA, the CDR3 is TGTGCCAGTAGACCCGGGACAGGGGGCAGTCAGCCCCAGCATTTT. The V call is TRBV19, the J call TRBJ1-5, with 12 bases aligning to TRBD1. This CDR3 has 15 amino acids. V dropped 6 bases and J dropped 6; count of bases not matched to a gene: 6. Looked up from germline, CDR1 is LNHDA and CDR2 is SQIVND (reference sequence). Variable domain in full (rest from reference TRBV19 and TRBJ1-5): DGGITQSPKYLFRKEGQNVTLSCEQNLNHDAMYWYRQDPGQGLRLIYYSQIVNDFQKGDIAEGYSVSREKKESFPLTVTSAQKNPTAFYLCASRPGTGGSQPQHFGDGTRLSIL.